A selection of T cell receptor beta chains follows, all from one sample in a study of T cells in Graves' hyperthyroidism and ophthalmopathy. Using its own MiXCR run on the multiplex PCR reads, TCRdb lists one record per CDR3 protein. The sample contains some 720,000 distinct CDR3 sequences, 16% of which appear only once. Source material: blood. These receptors were obtained from a man between 18 and 29 years old with Graves' hyperthyroidism. Both conserved end residues are part of each CDR3. Fields, in order: V gene, J gene, CDR3 protein.

TRBV6-2/TRBV6-3	TRBJ2-1	CASSYRGDSNEQFF
TRBV10-3	TRBJ1-5	CAISESNSRGHQPQHF
TRBV19	TRBJ2-7	CASSIEFRRTGVYEQYF
TRBV5-1	TRBJ2-2	CASSLRQTNTGELFF
TRBV5-6	TRBJ2-7	CASSPSWTSGSEQYF
TRBV6-1	TRBJ1-5	CASSSLAGVHQPQHF
TRBV30	TRBJ2-3	CAWDPGRKDTQYF
TRBV18	TRBJ1-5	CASSPGGLNQPQHF
TRBV12-3/TRBV12-4	TRBJ2-1	CASIPQWGSNEQFF
TRBV28	TRBJ2-1	CASSLGGQGDEQFF
TRBV7-8	TRBJ2-5	CASSVSPGQGLETQYF
TRBV28	TRBJ1-1	CAIEDRNTEAFF
TRBV10-3	TRBJ2-7	CATRVKIILAGERAYEQYF
TRBV6-5	TRBJ2-7	CASSYSKAGVGEQYF
TRBV3-1	TRBJ2-3	CASSQQTSTDTQYF
TRBV28	TRBJ2-1	CASSLHRGVVNEQFF
TRBV28	TRBJ2-5	CASSPLRRETQYF
TRBV29-1	TRBJ1-1	CSVPGTGNTEAFF
TRBV28	TRBJ2-7	CASSLYASGIWYEQYF
TRBV6-1	TRBJ2-2	CASRAGLTGELFF
TRBV29-1	TRBJ2-7	CSVEGRAYEQYF
TRBV7-2	TRBJ2-7	CASSFKGYRADYEQYF
TRBV28	TRBJ2-1	CASSSDYPRDVEQFF
TRBV28	TRBJ1-5	CASKERGEAQHF
TRBV20-1	TRBJ2-1	CSATSSREGYYNEQFF
TRBV6-5	TRBJ2-2	CASSYSTDASDTGELFF
TRBV28	TRBJ1-5	CASRAPGQPQHF
TRBV20-1	TRBJ2-3	CSATLLASASTDTQYF
TRBV12-3/TRBV12-4	TRBJ1-2	CASSPVDGPYGYTF
TRBV6-1	TRBJ2-5	CASTPTGGGGQRETQYF
TRBV7-9	TRBJ2-1	CASSLAGVHGSYNEQFF
TRBV4-1	TRBJ2-7	CASSTPEGEQYF
TRBV7-9	TRBJ1-1	CASSLARTGGSEAFF
TRBV7-3	TRBJ1-2	CASSPFVDRVGGYTF
TRBV12-3/TRBV12-4	TRBJ2-7	CASSSQIGAYEQYF
TRBV7-9	TRBJ2-5	CASSLLAYQETQYF
TRBV18	TRBJ2-5	CASSPPVTLETQYF
TRBV30	TRBJ2-7	CAWSPSWDEQYF
TRBV5-8	TRBJ2-5	CASSLGRLQAGETQYF
TRBV7-9	TRBJ2-7	CASNTRDRMYEQYF
TRBV20-1	TRBJ1-2	CSARILPGKSRDGYGYTF
TRBV12-5	TRBJ1-5	CASGRDRVNQPQHF
TRBV6-1	TRBJ2-7	CASSEGAPYEQYF
TRBV6-2/TRBV6-3	TRBJ1-5	CASGTVSNQPQHF
TRBV7-2	TRBJ2-1	CASSLGAGGPNEQFF
TRBV29-1	TRBJ2-7	CSVGRGSYEQYF
TRBV18	TRBJ2-6	CASSPAGASGANVLTF
TRBV5-6	TRBJ2-5	CASRRTQLQETQYF
TRBV19	TRBJ1-1	CASSYKKNTEAFF
TRBV14	TRBJ2-7	CASSQDLRFYEQYF
TRBV20-1	TRBJ2-7	CSAVSATSTYEQYF
TRBV19	TRBJ1-3	CASSIEGQHSGNTIYF
TRBV10-3	TRBJ2-5	CAISESGGTPRETQYF
TRBV12-3/TRBV12-4	TRBJ2-5	CASSPTSGGRFPQETQYF
TRBV19	TRBJ1-1	CASSIWGEAFF